This T cell receptor (beta chain) is drawn from a study of response to subunit inactivated influenza vaccine. Study-level points and caveats: Authors proposed each seasonal influenza vaccination draws in few new T cells.

TCRdb used MiXCR to reprocess the RT-PCR reads, holding one entry per CDR3 protein. The sample yields 800,000 to 1,000,000 distinct CDR3 sequences, around 20% seen once. Comment on this clonotype: As yet, its antigen is unknown.

The CDR3 extends over 14 amino acids. Per the germline V gene, CDR1 is KGHSH and CDR2 is LQKENI. V was pared by 2 bases and J by 0 bases, with 7 bases between. The material was PBMCs from blood, obtained 5 days after vaccination. The rearrangement links TRBV18 to TRBJ1-1; D gene ambiguous. The TCR was taken from a man in his fifties who received an inactivated influenza vaccine. This CDR3 is CASSPELMNTEAFF. In nucleotides, the CDR3 is TGTGCCAGCTCACCAGAACTTATGAACACTGAAGCTTTCTTT.